Below are 5 T cell receptor beta chains sequenced from a single sample in a study of shared clonotypes between healthy human individuals. Profiled with immunoSEQ multiplex PCR; TCRdb holds only in-frame clones, not every one. The table lists a few million clones, 90% to 95% of them singletons. Input material: naive CD4+ T cells from PBMCs. As to subset: CD45RA+ positively selected. These receptor sequences come from a man between 18 and 35 years old in good health. Some clones in this sample may be carry-over from other donors' samples.

The chain joins TRBV28 to TRBJ1-1, with D possibly TRBD1 on 6 matching bases. V lost 4 bases, J lost 0 bases, and 24 bases lay in between. Per germline, CDR1 MDHEN and CDR2 SYDVKM. The CDR3 extends over 19 amino acids. The CDR3 loop is CASSSARQWGAPMNTEAFF. DNA of the CDR3: TGTGCCAGCAGTTCCGCCCGACAGTGGGGGGCTCCCATGAACACTGAAGCTTTCTTT.

A word on this clone: Other DNA sequences in this sample translate to the same CDR3. V and J are TRBV19 and TRBJ1-3; D unclear. The length of the CDR3 is 13 residues. Trimming pared 4 bases from V and 2 bases from J, leaving 6 bases between. CDR1 LNHDA and CDR2 SQIVND come from the germline V gene (reference sequence). Here the CDR3 reads CASSRGAGNTIYF. For the CDR3, the DNA is TGTGCCAGTAGTAGGGGAGCTGGAAACACCATATATTTT.

A word on this clone: This sample includes further DNA sequences coding for the same CDR3. The chain couples TRBV5-1 to TRBJ1-4; the D is unclear. Germline CDR1 SGHRS, CDR2 YFSETQ. This CDR3 has 14 amino acids. V was shortened by 0 bases and J by 3 bases, with 6 bases between the two germline ends. The CDR3: CASSLDSSNEKLFF. In DNA form, the CDR3 reads TGCGCCAGCAGCTTGGACAGCTCTAATGAAAAACTGTTTTTT.

This clone was seen only once. CDR3: CASSTRTANYGYTF. The CDR3 DNA reads as TGTGCCAGCAGTACACGGACAGCCAACTATGGCTACACCTTC. The chain carries TRBV6-1 and TRBJ1-2; weak D call: TRBD1 (6 bases). This CDR3 region has 14 residues. The V gene's germline CDR1 is MNHNS and CDR2 SASEGT. V lost 5 bases and J lost 2, with 12 bases in between.

This clone has more than one count but fewer than ten. In the same sample, other DNA sequences code for this CDR3. The chain combines TRBV14 with TRBJ2-1, with TRBD2 as a possible D gene (5 bases). Germline CDR1 reads SGHDN; CDR2 reads FVKESK. The CDR3 runs to 16 residues. The V gene lost 0 bases and the J gene lost 0 bases, with 9 bases spanning the gap. The CDR3 protein is CASSQDLGGSYNEQFF. The CDR3 DNA sequence: TGTGCCAGCAGCCAAGATCTCGGAGGCTCCTACAATGAGCAGTTCTTC.